This T cell receptor (beta chain) was found in a study of T cell responses to AZD1222 COVID-19 vaccine. Study-level points and caveats: Spike-specific TCR repertoires showed rising breadth and depth after two AZD1222 doses. Dominant at 160-218 and 743-854, vaccine-associated CD4 TCRs also spanned spike. Baseline seropositivity occurred in only six or seven AZD1222 recipients.

Measured with immunoSEQ multiplex PCR; TCRdb has only the in-frame clones, and not every one. The sample contains over 25,000 clones, 80% to 95% of which appear only once. Trimming took 0 bases from V and 2 from J; bases not matched to a gene: 6. Germline V gene data show CDR1 as LGHNA and CDR2 as YSLEER. The CDR3 runs 19 residues. On this clone itself: Antigen specificity is unknown.

Some second doses came at about 4 weeks and others at about 12 weeks; these were pooled. The chain recombines TRBV4-3 with TRBJ2-6; 11 nucleotides line up with TRBD1. The source was peripheral blood, collected 28 days after the second AZD1222 dose. The clonotype was recovered from an adult who received the AZD1222 COVID-19 vaccine. The CDR3, as DNA: TGCGCCAGCAGCCAAGATCGGGGGACAGGGGGACCTGGGGCCAACGTCCTGACTTTC. Translation: CASSQDRGTGGPGANVLTF.